Here is one T cell receptor beta chain with its context. The antigen is not known. A much bigger clone sits one base away, suggesting this may be a read error. A sample-barcoded 5' primer and a J-beta primer mix were used in a second PCR of about 7 to 11 cycles. Every cDNA molecule bore a tag from a template-switch adaptor containing 12 random nucleotides. TCRdb itself ran the 5' RACE reads through MiXCR, one entry per CDR3 protein. The sample contains about 1.6 million distinct CDR3 sequences, about 35% of which appear only once. The authors isolated at least 6.5 million PBMCs per sample. The data were taken from a study of blood T cells in healthy people across ages. The germline gives CDR1 SGDLS, CDR2 YYNGEE. The CDR3 spans 14 residues. V shed 0 bases and J shed 1 base, with 8 bases lying between them. Study conclusions and caveats: Relative to aged donors, long-lived donors carried more naive CD4+ cells and displayed higher diversity.

The clonotype comes from a young woman in good health. The sequenced sample was blood. This chain links TRBV9 with TRBJ2-7; D might be TRBD1 or TRBD2, each matching 5 bases. CDR3 DNA: TGTGCCAGCAGCGTAGTGGGGGAATCCTACGAGCAGTACTTC. Its protein is CASSVVGESYEQYF.